Presented here are 16 T cell receptor beta chains from one specimen sequenced in a study of T cell responses to AZD1222 COVID-19 vaccine. TCRdb keeps only in-frame clones here, not all; method: immunoSEQ multiplex PCR. The sample has 150,000 or so clones, roughly nine tenths seen once; the top ten hold 3.1%. Sequencing used peripheral blood, obtained on day 0 of AZD1222 vaccination. These receptors came from an adult in good health.

In this sample, this clone turned up once. The chain has TRBV19 and TRBJ2-1, with 10 nucleotides matching TRBD2. Germline V gives CDR1 LNHDA, CDR2 SQIVND (reference sequence). This CDR3 has 16 amino acids. The trim removed 0 bases at V and 8 bases at J, leaving 7 bases unmatched. The CDR3 region is CASSIDVSSGGDEQFF. DNA of the CDR3: TGTGCCAGTAGTATAGATGTTTCTAGCGGGGGCGATGAGCAGTTCTTC.

This clone was recorded only once. The genes are TRBV4-2 and TRBJ2-1; D is unresolved. V was trimmed by 0 bases and J by 7 bases, leaving 10 bases between them. The CDR3 totals 14 residues. CDR1 and CDR2 from the germline V gene are LGHNA and YNFKEQ. The chain's CDR3 is CASSQDAYMNEQFF. CDR3 bases: TGTGCCAGCAGCCAAGACGCGTATATGAATGAGCAGTTCTTC.

This sequence joins TRBV28 and TRBJ2-5, with D perhaps given as TRBD1 or TRBD2 (6 bases each). This CDR3 has 14 amino acids. Germline assignment: CDR1 MDHEN and CDR2 SYDVKM. The V end was cut by 3 bases, the J end by 4 bases, with 12 bases between. The chain's CDR3 is CASSFPGGGETQYF. DNA for the CDR3: TGTGCCAGCAGTTTTCCCGGGGGCGGAGAGACCCAGTACTTC.

The chain uses TRBV25-1 and TRBJ2-2, with D unclear. Trimming removed 3 bases from V and 2 bases from J, with 7 bases in between. The CDR3 consists of 14 residues. Germline V CDR1 and CDR2: MGHDK, SYGVNS. Here the CDR3 reads CASSDRINTGELFF. CDR3 nucleotide sequence: TGTGCCAGCAGTGACAGGATAAACACCGGGGAGCTGTTTTTT.

This clone was picked up one time. The chain joins TRBV9 to TRBJ1-6, with no clear D. V was shortened by 4 bases and J by 7 bases, with 12 bases between the two germline ends. The CDR3 spans 14 residues. Germline V gives CDR1 SGDLS, CDR2 YYNGEE. CDR3 sequence: CASSLEGLNSPLHF. The CDR3 nucleotides read TGTGCCAGCAGCCTGGAGGGCCTGAATTCACCCCTCCACTTT.

V usage is TRBV4-1 and J usage is TRBJ1-4, with D unclear. CDR3 length: 15 residues. Trimming stripped 3 bases from V and 0 bases from J, with 8 bases between. The germline V gene encodes CDR1 MGHRA and CDR2 YSYEKL. CDR3 coding DNA: TGCGCCAGCAGCCAGGGCGACGCAACTAATGAAAAACTGTTTTTT. It yields the protein CASSQGDATNEKLFF.

The V call is TRBV7-2, the J call TRBJ2-5; 14 bases are shared with TRBD2. CDR3 size: 16 residues. Trimming took 5 bases from V and 4 from J; bases not matched to a gene: 6. CDR1 and CDR2 (germline): SGHTA, FQGNSA. CDR3: CASSARLAGGLETQYF. The CDR3 DNA sequence: TGTGCCAGCAGCGCCAGACTAGCGGGGGGGTTAGAGACCCAGTACTTC.

The chain uses TRBV7-9 and TRBJ1-1; D is ambiguous. Germline CDR1 SEHNR, CDR2 FQNEAQ (reference sequence). V gave up 6 bases and J gave up 0 bases, with 14 bases separating them. This CDR3 comprises 15 residues. The CDR3 bases are TGTGCCAGCAGTCCTTACTCGGTTATGAACACTGAAGCTTTCTTT. Translating it yields CASSPYSVMNTEAFF.

This clone was observed once. The chain is built from TRBV2 and TRBJ1-5; D unresolved. V lost 6 bases and J 3 bases, leaving 12 bases between the germline ends. This CDR3 is 14 amino acids long. Germline V gene sequence: CDR1 SNHLY, CDR2 FYNNEI. The CDR3 protein is CASRFGSPNQPQHF. The CDR3 DNA reads as TGTGCCAGCAGGTTCGGAAGCCCCAATCAGCCCCAGCATTTT.

The chain uses TRBV7-2 and TRBJ1-2; 8 positions agree with TRBD1. With 1 base clipped from V and 9 bases from J, the junction kept 4 bases outside the gene matches. This CDR3 region has 13 residues. The germline gives CDR1 SGHTA, CDR2 FQGNSA. CDR3 nucleotides: TGTGCCAGCAGCTTAGGGACAGGGAAGCGCTACACCTTC. This sequence encodes CASSLGTGKRYTF.

V gene TRBV19 combines with J gene TRBJ1-4, with TRBD1 matching 8 bases. Germline lookup yields CDR1 LNHDA and CDR2 SQIVND (reference sequence). The V gene end was trimmed by 3 bases and the J gene end by 7 bases; junction bases not matched to a gene: 4. This CDR3 is 14 amino acids long. CDR3 DNA sequence: TGTGCCAGTAGTATCCGACAGGGGAGTGAAAAACTGTTTTTT. Encoded protein: CASSIRQGSEKLFF.

The rearrangement links TRBV4-1 to TRBJ1-2; TRBD1 might be the D (6 bases). Germline V gives CDR1 MGHRA, CDR2 YSYEKL. Between the trimmed V and J ends, which lost 4 bases and 2 bases, there was a span of 14 bases. The CDR3 extends over 15 amino acids. Here the CDR3 reads CASSPLTGVNYGYTF. The CDR3 DNA reads as TGCGCCAGCAGCCCCCTGACAGGTGTGAACTATGGCTACACCTTC.

This chain's CDR3 is CSVEDQGNTGELFF. CDR3 nucleotides: TGCAGCGTTGAAGATCAGGGTAACACCGGGGAGCTGTTTTTT. The genes are TRBV29-1 and TRBJ2-2, with D perhaps matching TRBD1 (5 bases). The CDR3 consists of 14 residues. V dropped 0 bases and J dropped 2 bases, with 7 bases sitting between them. CDR1 is SQVTM and CDR2 is ANQGSEA in the germline V gene.

The chain couples TRBV7-9 to TRBJ2-7, with TRBD2 identical over 11 bases. J gave up 3 bases and V 4 bases, and 5 bases lay outside the gene matches. The CDR3 is made up of 15 amino acids. Germline values: CDR1 SEHNR, CDR2 FQNEAQ (reference sequence). The chain's CDR3 is CASSSGTSGVYEQYF. In nucleotides, the CDR3 is TGTGCCAGCAGCTCGGGGACTAGCGGCGTCTACGAGCAGTACTTC.

The chain is built from TRBV29-1 and TRBJ1-2; 8 nucleotides agree with TRBD1. Germline V gives CDR1 SQVTM, CDR2 ANQGSEA. The junction had 6 bases not matched to a gene; V was cut back by 6 bases and J by 6 bases. The CDR3 sequence is 12 residues long. The CDR3 loop reads CSVNRGSDGYTF. In nucleotides, the CDR3 is TGCAGCGTAAACAGGGGGAGCGATGGCTACACCTTC.

The V call is TRBV2, the J call TRBJ1-2, with a tentative D call TRBD1 (6 bases). The CDR3 is 14 residues long. V lost 0 bases to trimming and J lost 3 bases, with 8 bases between them. Germline V lookup: CDR1 SNHLY, CDR2 FYNNEI. The CDR3 DNA sequence: TGTGCCAGCAGTGAAGCGTCAGGGGACTATGGCTACACCTTC. It is translated as CASSEASGDYGYTF.